Here is one TCR beta chain with its context. Antigen specificity is unknown. The CDR3 length is 10 residues. The germline V gene has CDR1 MDHEN and CDR2 SYDVKM. The ends were cut back, 5 bases at V and 8 bases at J, with 6 bases in the middle. Primers included in the PCR were 60 Vbeta and 13 Jbeta primers. In the authors' methods: A follow-up analysis tallied about 80 million unique TCR beta chains, roughly 11 million shared. Sequenced by immunoSEQ multiplex PCR; TCRdb stores in-frame clones only, minus some. For V, J and clone size, that table is used; D and trimming come from the DNA. The sample includes about 43,000 clones, roughly half of them seen just once. This record comes from a study of cytomegalovirus exposure and HLA in healthy donors. Findings and limits, study-wide: Prediction of most subjects' HLA-A and HLA-B alleles by TCR beta sequences was reportedly accurate. Researchers counted approximately 160 TCR beta chains as cytomegalovirus-associated.

The rearrangement links TRBV28 to TRBJ1-2; D is ambiguous. Sample: PBMCs. The receptor was derived from a man aged 55 to 70 in good health and CMV-seronegative. CDR3 coding DNA: TGTGCCAGCAGTGCTAAGGGCTACACCTTC. It yields the protein CASSAKGYTF.